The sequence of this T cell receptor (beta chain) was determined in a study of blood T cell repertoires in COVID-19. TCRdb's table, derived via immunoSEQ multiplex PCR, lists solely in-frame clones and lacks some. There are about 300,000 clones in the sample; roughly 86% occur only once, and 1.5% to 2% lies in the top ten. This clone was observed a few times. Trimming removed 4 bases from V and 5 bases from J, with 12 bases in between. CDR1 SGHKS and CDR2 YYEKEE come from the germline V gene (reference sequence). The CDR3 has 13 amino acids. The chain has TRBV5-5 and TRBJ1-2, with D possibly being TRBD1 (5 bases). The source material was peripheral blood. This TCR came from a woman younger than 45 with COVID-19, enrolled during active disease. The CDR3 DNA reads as TGTGCCAGCAGCAGGGATCGGGGGTATGGCTACACCTTC. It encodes CASSRDRGYGYTF. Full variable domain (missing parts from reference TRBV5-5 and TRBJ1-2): DAGVTQSPTHLIKTRGQQVTLRCSPISGHKSVSWYQQVLGQGPQFIFQYYEKEERGRGNFPDRFSARQFPNYSSELNVNALLLGDSALYLCASSRDRGYGYTFGSGTRLTVV.